Ten or more counts support the clone carrying this T cell receptor (beta chain). The antigen is not known. The source of the sample is a study of T cell repertoires in cytomegalovirus infection. Study context: Both a matching HLA type and CMV infection were indicated by public TCR beta signatures.

The germline V gene has CDR1 LNHDA and CDR2 SQIVND (reference sequence). The CDR3 loop spans 14 amino acids. V was clipped by 6 bases and J by 1 base; unmatched bases: 3. Study-wide results and limits: Predominance within the ex vivo response was attributable to HLA-C-restricted CMV-specific TCR beta clonotypes. Carriers of CMV plus the relevant HLA were identified by cumulative public TCR beta family frequency.

MiXCR was run by TCRdb on the reads, yielding one entry per CDR3 protein. This table holds 150,000 to 200,000 distinct CDR3 sequences, about an eighth found once. The clonotype was recovered from a human donor in good health (CMV status not recorded). Some clones in this sample may be carry-over from other donors' samples. This rearrangement joins TRBV19 to TRBJ1-1, with 9 bases lining up with TRBD1. What was sequenced was PBMCs. In DNA, the CDR3 is TGTGCCAGTAGCCGGGACAGGGAGAACACTGAAGCTTTCTTT. Translated: CASSRDRENTEAFF.